Sequencing of this T cell receptor beta chain was carried out in a study of response to subunit inactivated influenza vaccine. The CDR3 spans 14 residues. V gave up 3 bases and J gave up 8 bases, with 12 bases separating them. In germline, CDR1 is KGHDR, CDR2 SFDVKD. This clonotype appeared a few times. Via MiXCR, TCRdb re-called the RT-PCR reads, giving one row per CDR3 protein. This sample yields about 780,000 distinct CDR3 sequences, of which approximately 17% are seen a single time; approximately 11% belongs to the top ten. This TCR was sampled from a man in his forties or fifties who received an inactivated influenza vaccine. The chain uses TRBV24-1 and TRBJ1-4; perhaps TRBD1 as D (6 bases). Sample: PBMCs from blood, taken around 5 days after vaccination. The chain's CDR3 is CATSDGRGDEKLFF. For the CDR3, the DNA is TGTGCCACCAGTGATGGGAGGGGGGACGAAAAACTGTTTTTT.